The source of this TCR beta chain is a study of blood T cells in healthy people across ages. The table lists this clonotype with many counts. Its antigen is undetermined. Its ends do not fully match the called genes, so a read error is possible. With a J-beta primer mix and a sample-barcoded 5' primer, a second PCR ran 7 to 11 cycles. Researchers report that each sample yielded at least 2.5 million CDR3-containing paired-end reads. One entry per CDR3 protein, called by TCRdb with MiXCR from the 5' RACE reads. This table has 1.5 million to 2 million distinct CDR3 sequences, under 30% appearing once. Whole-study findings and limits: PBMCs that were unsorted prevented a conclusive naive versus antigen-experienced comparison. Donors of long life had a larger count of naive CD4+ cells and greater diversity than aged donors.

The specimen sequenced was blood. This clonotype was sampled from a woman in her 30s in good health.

CDR3: CASSQGGMNTEAFF. In DNA, the CDR3 is TGCGCCAGCAGCCAAGGGGGTATGAACACTGAAGCTTTCTTT. The chain employs TRBV18 and TRBJ1-1, with TRBD1 as a possible D gene (6 bases). Germline V gene data show CDR1 as KGHSH and CDR2 as LQKENI. CDR3 length: 14 amino acids.